These T cell receptor beta chains were read from a single sample in a study of T cell repertoires in cytomegalovirus infection. TCRdb used MiXCR to reprocess the reads, holding one entry per CDR3 protein. The table shows fewer than 650,000 distinct CDR3 sequences, with 35% to 50% occurring only once. The antigens for these receptors are not known. The sequenced sample was cultured PBMCs, obtained from culture after CMV antigen stimulation. The receptors come from a human donor in good health (CMV status not recorded). Some clones in this sample may be carry-over from other donors' samples. CDR3s leave out the opening cysteine and the closing phenylalanine or tryptophan.

length: 12; V: TRBV5-1; CDR3: ASSLDRGGETQY
length: 11; V: TRBV15; CDR3: ATSGNYNNEQF
length: 13; V: TRBV15; CDR3: ATSRSGPGANVLT
length: 14; V: TRBV20-1; CDR3: SAWTGEAGASLEQF
length: 15; V: TRBV7-6; CDR3: ASSLRRDRANTGELF
length: 13; V: TRBV5-1; CDR3: ASSLVGAGQETQY
length: 16; V: TRBV19; CDR3: ASTPWTGGISGANVLT
length: 11; V: TRBV29-1; CDR3: SGVGGGQYEQY
length: 12; V: TRBV27; CDR3: ASTPGSGNQPQH
length: 13; V: TRBV5-1; CDR3: ASRIGTGNTGELF
length: 14; V: TRBV2; CDR3: ASSTTIGLGSDTQY
length: 17; V: TRBV4-3; CDR3: ASSHETMGPEGRSTEAF
length: 13; V: TRBV7-9; CDR3: ASSHTSGGTDTQY